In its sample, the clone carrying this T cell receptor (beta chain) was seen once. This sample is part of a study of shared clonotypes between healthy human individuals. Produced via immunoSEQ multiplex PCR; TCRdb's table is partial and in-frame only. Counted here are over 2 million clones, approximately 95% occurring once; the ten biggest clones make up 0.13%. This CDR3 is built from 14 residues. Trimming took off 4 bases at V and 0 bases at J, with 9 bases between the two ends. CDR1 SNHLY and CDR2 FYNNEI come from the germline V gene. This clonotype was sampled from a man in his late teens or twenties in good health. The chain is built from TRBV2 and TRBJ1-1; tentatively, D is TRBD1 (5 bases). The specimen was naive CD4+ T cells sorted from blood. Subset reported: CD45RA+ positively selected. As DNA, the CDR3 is TGTGCCAGCAGTGTCCCGACAGTGAACACTGAAGCTTTCTTT. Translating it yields CASSVPTVNTEAFF.